This is a list of T cell receptor beta chains from one sample in a study of cytomegalovirus exposure and HLA in healthy donors. Data came from immunoSEQ multiplex PCR; TCRdb stores just in-frame clones and leaves some out. The sample lists 150,000 to 200,000 clones; roughly 80% were seen once. Sample: PBMCs. The receptors here all came from a female donor in good health and CMV-seronegative. Both conserved end residues are part of each CDR3. A D gene is named only where the DNA matches it firmly. The size of a clone is reported for some rows only, either as once, few or many, or as a class for expanded clones.

v_gene: TRBV11-2
j_gene: TRBJ1-2
d_gene: NA
abundance: few
CDR3aa: CASSIPQGWANYGYTF
CDR3nt: TGTGCCAGCAGCATACCCCAGGGATGGGCTAACTATGGCTACACCTTC

v_gene: TRBV15
j_gene: TRBJ1-2
d_gene: TRBD1
abundance: NA
CDR3aa: CATSRGGGAFYGYTF
CDR3nt: TGTGCCACCAGCAGAGGAGGGGGCGCTTTCTATGGCTACACCTTC

v_gene: TRBV4-3
j_gene: TRBJ2-7
d_gene: NA
abundance: NA
CDR3aa: CASSQGRTYEQYF
CDR3nt: TGCGCCAGCAGCCAGGGCAGGACTTACGAGCAGTACTTC

v_gene: TRBV28
j_gene: TRBJ2-3
d_gene: NA
abundance: few
CDR3aa: CASSPDSASTDTQYF
CDR3nt: TGTGCCAGCAGTCCAGACAGTGCTAGCACAGATACGCAGTATTTT

v_gene: TRBV5-1
j_gene: TRBJ1-1
d_gene: TRBD1
abundance: NA
CDR3aa: CASSSRDRGPSEAFF
CDR3nt: TGCGCCAGCAGCTCCCGGGACAGGGGGCCGAGTGAAGCTTTCTTT

v_gene: TRBV28
j_gene: TRBJ2-1
d_gene: NA
abundance: NA
CDR3aa: CASSWTLSSYNEQFF
CDR3nt: TGTGCCAGCAGTTGGACTCTTAGCTCCTACAATGAGCAGTTCTTC

v_gene: TRBV28
j_gene: TRBJ1-1
d_gene: NA
abundance: NA
CDR3aa: CASSLLGGNTEAFF
CDR3nt: TGTGCCAGCAGTTTATTAGGGGGGAACACTGAAGCTTTCTTT

v_gene: TRBV7-9
j_gene: TRBJ1-6
d_gene: NA
abundance: NA
CDR3aa: CASSFDSGNSPLHF
CDR3nt: TGTGCCAGCAGCTTCGATAGTGGTAATTCACCCCTCCACTTT

v_gene: TRBV30
j_gene: TRBJ1-5
d_gene: TRBD1
abundance: NA
CDR3aa: CAWNTGDWQPQHF
CDR3nt: TGTGCCTGGAATACAGGGGACTGGCAGCCCCAGCATTTT

v_gene: TRBV5-1
j_gene: TRBJ1-1
d_gene: NA
abundance: NA
CDR3aa: CASSARTVNTEAFF
CDR3nt: TGCGCCAGCAGCGCACGGACTGTGAACACTGAAGCTTTCTTT

v_gene: TRBV9
j_gene: TRBJ2-1
d_gene: TRBD1
abundance: NA
CDR3aa: CASSSQKADRVGASEQFF
CDR3nt: TGTGCCAGCAGCAGCCAGAAGGCCGACAGGGTAGGGGCCTCGGAGCAGTTCTTC

v_gene: TRBV14
j_gene: TRBJ2-7
d_gene: TRBD2
abundance: few
CDR3aa: CASSQLTSGALEQYF
CDR3nt: TGTGCCAGCAGCCAATTGACTAGCGGAGCCCTCGAGCAGTACTTC

v_gene: TRBV6-5
j_gene: TRBJ2-2
d_gene: NA
abundance: NA
CDR3aa: CASSYSTFANTGELFF
CDR3nt: TGTGCCAGCAGTTACTCAACTTTCGCGAACACCGGGGAGCTGTTTTTT

v_gene: TRBV9
j_gene: TRBJ1-1
d_gene: NA
abundance: NA
CDR3aa: CASSLTGRNTEAFF
CDR3nt: TGTGCCAGCAGCCTCACAGGCAGGAACACTGAAGCTTTCTTT

v_gene: TRBV7-7
j_gene: TRBJ2-5
d_gene: NA
abundance: NA
CDR3aa: CACDPDRQETQYF
CDR3nt: TGTGCCTGTGACCCCGACAGGCAAGAGACCCAGTACTTC

v_gene: TRBV2
j_gene: TRBJ1-2
d_gene: TRBD1
abundance: few
CDR3aa: CASSKTGTGADGYTF
CDR3nt: TGTGCCAGCAGCAAAACCGGGACAGGGGCGGATGGCTACACCTTC

v_gene: TRBV28
j_gene: TRBJ1-2
d_gene: NA
abundance: NA
CDR3aa: CASSSPAGPNYGYTF
CDR3nt: TGTGCCAGCAGTTCCCCGGCAGGGCCTAACTATGGCTACACCTTC

v_gene: TRBV10-3
j_gene: TRBJ2-7
d_gene: TRBD2
abundance: NA
CDR3aa: CAIGEGTYEQYF
CDR3nt: TGTGCCATCGGGGAGGGGACCTACGAGCAGTACTTC

v_gene: TRBV7-2
j_gene: TRBJ2-3
d_gene: TRBD2
abundance: NA
CDR3aa: CASSLVTSGGATQYF
CDR3nt: TGTGCCAGCAGCTTAGTCACTAGCGGGGGGGCTACGCAGTATTTT

v_gene: TRBV7-2
j_gene: TRBJ2-6
d_gene: TRBD1
abundance: NA
CDR3aa: CASSLVATGYSGANVLTF
CDR3nt: TGTGCCAGCAGCTTAGTTGCGACAGGGTACTCTGGGGCCAACGTCCTGACTTTC

v_gene: TRBV19
j_gene: TRBJ1-1
d_gene: NA
abundance: NA
CDR3aa: CASSPGGGRGTEAFF
CDR3nt: TGTGCCAGTAGTCCCGGGGGAGGGAGGGGCACTGAAGCTTTCTTT

v_gene: TRBV7-8
j_gene: TRBJ2-7
d_gene: NA
abundance: NA
CDR3aa: CASSLVGGESYEQYF
CDR3nt: TGTGCCAGCAGCTTAGTAGGAGGGGAATCCTACGAGCAGTACTTC

v_gene: TRBV13
j_gene: TRBJ1-2
d_gene: TRBD1
abundance: NA
CDR3aa: CASSRRQKTGDYGYTF
CDR3nt: TGTGCCAGCAGCCGCCGGCAAAAAACAGGGGACTATGGCTACACCTTC

v_gene: TRBV5-1
j_gene: TRBJ1-1
d_gene: TRBD1
abundance: NA
CDR3aa: CASSDWGTDTEAFF
CDR3nt: TGCGCCAGCAGCGACTGGGGGACAGACACTGAAGCTTTCTTT

v_gene: TRBV28
j_gene: TRBJ1-1
d_gene: NA
abundance: NA
CDR3aa: CASSSGQGMDTEAFF
CDR3nt: TGTGCCAGCAGTTCCGGGCAGGGTATGGACACTGAAGCTTTCTTT

v_gene: TRBV18
j_gene: TRBJ2-1
d_gene: NA
abundance: NA
CDR3aa: CASSPQGGEGPYNEQFF
CDR3nt: TGTGCCAGCTCACCTCAGGGGGGTGAGGGCCCCTACAATGAGCAGTTCTTC

v_gene: TRBV18
j_gene: TRBJ1-1
d_gene: NA
abundance: NA
CDR3aa: CASSQRESTEAFF
CDR3nt: TGTGCCAGCTCACAGAGGGAGAGCACTGAAGCTTTCTTT

v_gene: TRBV4-3
j_gene: TRBJ1-5
d_gene: NA
abundance: NA
CDR3aa: CASSVTADSNQPQHF
CDR3nt: TGCGCCAGCAGCGTGACAGCCGATAGCAATCAGCCCCAGCATTTT

v_gene: TRBV7-9
j_gene: TRBJ2-1
d_gene: NA
abundance: NA
CDR3aa: CSSSTRFSGGNYNEQFF
CDR3nt: TGTTCCAGCAGTACGCGGTTTTCGGGCGGGAATTACAATGAGCAGTTCTTC

v_gene: TRBV5-1
j_gene: TRBJ2-2
d_gene: TRBD1
abundance: NA
CDR3aa: CASSGTDRSVGELFF
CDR3nt: TGCGCCAGCAGCGGGACGGACAGGTCTGTCGGGGAGCTGTTTTTT

v_gene: TRBV19
j_gene: TRBJ2-7
d_gene: NA
abundance: NA
CDR3aa: CASSIGWGTYEQYF
CDR3nt: TGTGCCAGTAGTATAGGCTGGGGGACTTACGAGCAGTACTTC

v_gene: TRBV15
j_gene: TRBJ1-2
d_gene: NA
abundance: few
CDR3aa: CATSRDRDGYTF
CDR3nt: TGTGCCACCAGCAGAGACAGGGATGGCTACACCTTC

v_gene: TRBV9
j_gene: TRBJ2-3
d_gene: TRBD2
abundance: NA
CDR3aa: CASSARLGGGGTDTQYF
CDR3nt: TGTGCCAGCAGCGCCAGACTTGGGGGGGGAGGCACAGATACGCAGTATTTT

v_gene: TRBV30
j_gene: TRBJ2-1
d_gene: TRBD2
abundance: NA
CDR3aa: CAWSPGLAVSYNEQFF
CDR3nt: TGTGCCTGGAGCCCGGGACTAGCTGTCTCCTACAATGAGCAGTTCTTC

v_gene: TRBV7-3
j_gene: TRBJ2-7
d_gene: TRBD2
abundance: once
CDR3aa: CASSLAGEYEQYF
CDR3nt: TGTGCCAGCAGCTTGGCGGGGGAGTACGAGCAGTACTTC

v_gene: TRBV29-1
j_gene: TRBJ2-5
d_gene: NA
abundance: NA
CDR3aa: CSVERETQYF
CDR3nt: TGCAGCGTTGAACGAGAGACCCAGTACTTC

v_gene: TRBV13
j_gene: TRBJ1-2
d_gene: NA
abundance: NA
CDR3aa: CASSLGKGSGGYTF
CDR3nt: TGTGCCAGCAGCTTAGGAAAGGGTAGCGGCGGCTACACCTTC

v_gene: TRBV7-9
j_gene: TRBJ2-4
d_gene: TRBD1
abundance: NA
CDR3aa: CASSLFPSGQGSKNIQYF
CDR3nt: TGTGCCAGCAGCTTATTTCCGTCGGGACAGGGGTCCAAAAACATTCAGTACTTC

v_gene: TRBV6-6
j_gene: TRBJ2-7
d_gene: NA
abundance: NA
CDR3aa: CASSYGGSDREQYF
CDR3nt: TGTGCCAGCAGTTACGGGGGGAGCGATCGCGAGCAGTACTTC

v_gene: TRBV28
j_gene: TRBJ2-2
d_gene: TRBD2
abundance: once
CDR3aa: CASSFPGTRDFTGELFF
CDR3nt: TGTGCCAGCAGTTTCCCCGGGACTAGGGACTTCACCGGGGAGCTGTTTTTT

v_gene: TRBV5-6
j_gene: TRBJ2-2
d_gene: NA
abundance: NA
CDR3aa: CASELFRGSTGELFF
CDR3nt: TGTGCCAGCGAACTCTTCCGGGGGAGCACCGGGGAGCTGTTTTTT

v_gene: TRBV6-5
j_gene: TRBJ2-7
d_gene: NA
abundance: NA
CDR3aa: CASARGYEQYF
CDR3nt: TGTGCCAGCGCTCGCGGGTACGAGCAGTACTTC

v_gene: TRBV4-1
j_gene: TRBJ1-2
d_gene: NA
abundance: few
CDR3aa: CASSQSAGENYGYTF
CDR3nt: TGCGCCAGCAGCCAAAGTGCAGGGGAAAACTATGGCTACACCTTC

v_gene: TRBV9
j_gene: TRBJ2-3
d_gene: TRBD2
abundance: once
CDR3aa: CASSEMTGGTTDTQYF
CDR3nt: TGTGCCAGCAGCGAGATGACGGGGGGAACCACAGATACGCAGTATTTT

v_gene: TRBV9
j_gene: TRBJ2-2
d_gene: TRBD2
abundance: NA
CDR3aa: CASSVGSGSKDTGELFF
CDR3nt: TGTGCCAGCAGCGTAGGAAGCGGGAGTAAGGACACCGGGGAGCTGTTTTTT

v_gene: TRBV28
j_gene: TRBJ2-5
d_gene: TRBD1
abundance: NA
CDR3aa: CASSLEGTGFQETQYF
CDR3nt: TGTGCCAGCAGTTTGGAGGGGACAGGATTCCAAGAGACCCAGTACTTC

v_gene: TRBV9
j_gene: TRBJ2-2
d_gene: TRBD2
abundance: NA
CDR3aa: CASSVAGERGPGELFF
CDR3nt: TGTGCCAGCAGCGTAGCCGGCGAGCGGGGGCCCGGGGAGCTGTTTTTT

v_gene: TRBV18
j_gene: TRBJ1-5
d_gene: NA
abundance: NA
CDR3aa: CASSPPSGGDQPQHF
CDR3nt: TGTGCCAGCTCACCACCATCAGGAGGGGATCAGCCCCAGCATTTT

v_gene: TRBV11-3
j_gene: TRBJ1-1
d_gene: TRBD1
abundance: few
CDR3aa: CASSVRDRNTEAFF
CDR3nt: TGTGCCAGCAGCGTCCGGGACAGGAACACTGAAGCTTTCTTT

v_gene: TRBV4-3
j_gene: TRBJ1-1
d_gene: TRBD1
abundance: NA
CDR3aa: CASSQERTGAMNTEAFF
CDR3nt: TGCGCCAGCAGCCAAGAAAGGACAGGGGCTATGAACACTGAAGCTTTCTTT

v_gene: TRBV28
j_gene: TRBJ1-6
d_gene: TRBD1
abundance: NA
CDR3aa: CASSRTGGGNSPLHF
CDR3nt: TGTGCCAGCAGCCGGACAGGGGGCGGGAATTCACCCCTCCACTTT

v_gene: TRBV6-1
j_gene: TRBJ2-7
d_gene: NA
abundance: NA
CDR3aa: CASSEAGGPYEQYF
CDR3nt: TGTGCCAGCAGTGAAGCCGGGGGGCCCTACGAGCAGTACTTC